Listed here are 27 T cell receptor beta chains from one sample, sequenced in a study of blood T cell repertoires in COVID-19. Produced via immunoSEQ multiplex PCR; TCRdb's table is partial and in-frame only. Of about 140,000 clones in the sample, about three quarters were seen once. The material sequenced was peripheral blood. The receptors originated from a woman in her forties or fifties with active or convalescent COVID-19.

The chain employs TRBV23-1 and TRBJ1-1, with D tentatively TRBD1 (5 bases). TRBV23-1 is an ORF for which the function is uncertain. The CDR3 consists of 12 residues. V lost 7 bases to trimming and J lost 7 bases, with 13 bases between them. The CDR3 DNA sequence: TGCGCCAGCAACCTAAGACAGTTTGAAGCTTTCTTT. Protein: CASNLRQFEAFF.

J is TRBJ2-2 and V is TRBV5-4, with D tentatively TRBD1 (5 bases). The V gene's germline CDR1 is SGHNT and CDR2 YYREEE (reference sequence). CDR3 length: 17 residues. Trimming took 0 bases from V and 4 from J, leaving 16 bases between them. The CDR3 loop is CASSLALGQGGTGELFF. CDR3 nucleotide sequence: TGTGCCAGCAGCTTGGCCTTAGGTCAGGGTGGCACCGGGGAGCTGTTTTTT.

The chain employs TRBV28 and TRBJ2-6, with 10 bases fitting TRBD1. In germline, CDR1 is MDHEN, CDR2 SYDVKM. CDR3 length: 16 amino acids. The trim removed 11 bases at V and 1 base at J, leaving 8 bases unmatched. CDR3 in amino acids: CAVRQGARSGANVLTF. CDR3 nucleotide sequence: TGTGCCGTACGACAGGGGGCTAGGTCTGGGGCCAACGTCCTGACTTTC. Complete variable domain (other parts from reference TRBV28 and TRBJ2-6): DVKVTQSSRYLVKRTGEKVFLECVQDMDHENMFWYRQDPGLGLRLIYFSYDVKMKEKGDIPEGYSVSREKKERFSLILESASTNQTSMYLCAVRQGARSGANVLTFGAGSRLTVL.

This chain joins TRBV28 and TRBJ1-3; D possibly corresponds to TRBD1 (6 bases). Germline V gives CDR1 MDHEN, CDR2 SYDVKM. V was pared by 2 bases and J by 0 bases, with 8 bases between. The CDR3 extends over 15 amino acids. In nucleotides, the CDR3 is TGTGCCAGCAGTTTAGTACAGGGCTCTGGAAACACCATATATTTT. This encodes CASSLVQGSGNTIYF.

The V gene is TRBV9, the J gene TRBJ1-1, with D perhaps TRBD1 (5 bases). Germline-derived CDR1 and CDR2 are SGDLS and YYNGEE. The V and J ends lost 4 bases and 1 base respectively, with 11 bases between them. The length of the CDR3 is 14 residues. CDR3 sequence: CASSPHDRNTEAFF. The CDR3 DNA reads as TGTGCCAGCAGCCCCCACGACAGGAACACTGAAGCTTTCTTT.

CDR3 in amino acids: CAISPPGLEQYF. CDR3 coding DNA: TGTGCCATCAGTCCCCCGGGACTCGAGCAGTACTTC. The gene calls are TRBV10-3 and TRBJ2-7; the D gene is possibly TRBD2 (6 bases). Trimming stripped 5 bases from V and 6 bases from J, with 11 bases between. Per germline, CDR1 ENHRY and CDR2 SYGVKD. The CDR3 runs 12 residues.

The chain is built from TRBV28 and TRBJ1-6; D is perhaps TRBD1 (5 bases). This CDR3 has 14 residues. With 1 base removed from V and 9 bases from J, the gap between germline ends came to 10 bases. Germline V gives CDR1 MDHEN, CDR2 SYDVKM. Here the CDR3 reads CASSLSAGLSPLHF. CDR3 bases: TGTGCCAGCAGTTTATCGGCAGGGCTTTCACCCCTCCACTTT. The entire variable domain, with the rest obtained from reference TRBV28 and TRBJ1-6, is as follows: DVKVTQSSRYLVKRTGEKVFLECVQDMDHENMFWYRQDPGLGLRLIYFSYDVKMKEKGDIPEGYSVSREKKERFSLILESASTNQTSMYLCASSLSAGLSPLHFGNGTRLTVT.

The chain carries TRBV6-2 or TRBV6-3 and TRBJ2-3, with 10 bases lining up with TRBD1. The CDR3 spans 17 residues. Germline assignment: CDR1 MNHEY and CDR2 SVGEGT. V dropped 6 bases and J dropped 2; count of bases not matched to a gene: 11. DNA for the CDR3: TGTGCCAGCAGCTCTATGCGGGACAGGGGATTCACAGATACGCAGTATTTT. As protein: CASSSMRDRGFTDTQYF.

J is TRBJ2-1 and V is TRBV28; D not resolved. Germline loops: CDR1 MDHEN, CDR2 SYDVKM. The V and J ends lost 2 bases and 6 bases respectively, with 5 bases between them. The CDR3 contains 12 residues. The CDR3 here is CASSLQFNEQFF. The CDR3 nucleotides are TGTGCCAGCAGTTTACAGTTCAATGAGCAGTTCTTC.

This clone was found a few times. The chain employs TRBV2 and TRBJ2-1, with D possibly TRBD2 on 7 matching bases. CDR3 length: 14 residues. Trimming shortened V by 7 bases and J by 5 bases, and 15 bases separated the two germline ends. CDR1 is SNHLY and CDR2 is FYNNEI in the germline V gene. CDR3 in DNA: TGTGCCAGCAATCGGGGGGCGCGCGACAATGAGCAGTTCTTC. Residues: CASNRGARDNEQFF.

The chain links TRBV6-2 or TRBV6-3 to TRBJ2-3, with 10 bases lining up with TRBD1. Germline assignment: CDR1 MNHEY and CDR2 SVGEGT. This CDR3 has 15 residues. V dropped 4 bases and J dropped 2; count of bases not matched to a gene: 3. CDR3 in DNA: TGTGCCAGCAGTTGGGACAGGGGAGACACAGATACGCAGTATTTT. Translation gives CASSWDRGDTDTQYF.

V gene TRBV11-2 combines with J gene TRBJ1-2; 8 nucleotides agree with TRBD1. The CDR3 consists of 15 residues. J was trimmed by 2 bases and V by 5 bases; bases with no gene match: 7. Germline V gene data show CDR1 as SGHAT and CDR2 as FQNNGV. The CDR3 DNA reads TGTGCCAGCAGCCCTTCGACAGGGGCGAACTATGGCTACACCTTC. Translating it yields CASSPSTGANYGYTF.

This clone was seen only once. A read error is possible here, since a much larger clone lies one base away. This same CDR3 is encoded by further DNA sequences in the sample. The chain combines TRBV5-5 with TRBJ1-5, with TRBD1 as a possible D gene (5 bases). The CDR3 has 15 residues. Germline CDR1 SGHKS, CDR2 YYEKEE (reference sequence). CDR3 nucleotides: TGTGCCAGCAGCTTGGGGGCAGGGATAAATCAGCCTCAGCATTTT. Amino acids: CASSLGAGINQPQHF. The full variable domain, rest sourced from reference TRBV5-5 and TRBJ1-5, is DAGVTQSPTHLIKTRGQQVTLRCSPISGHKSVSWYQQVLGQGPQFIFQYYEKEERGRGNFPDRFSARQFPNYSSELNVNALLLGDSALYLCASSLGAGINQPQHFGDGTRLSIL.

The chain employs TRBV23-1 and TRBJ2-3; 10 positions agree with TRBD1. TRBV23-1 is sorted into the ORF group, with uncertain function. V was clipped by 1 base and J by 5 bases; unmatched bases: 9. The CDR3 sequence is 17 residues long. The CDR3 protein is CASSQYVGQGEGDTQYF. CDR3 sequence (DNA): TGCGCCAGCAGTCAATATGTCGGACAGGGGGAGGGAGATACGCAGTATTTT.

This chain uses TRBV7-2 with TRBJ1-2; TRBD1 matches 10 bases. The germline gives CDR1 SGHTA, CDR2 FQGNSA. The trim removed 4 bases at V and 7 bases at J, leaving 6 bases unmatched. The CDR3 has 14 residues. The CDR3 coding sequence is TGTGCCAGCAGCTCCGACAGGGGGCAGAGTGGCTACACCTTC. Its protein is CASSSDRGQSGYTF.

This chain links TRBV19 with TRBJ2-5; the D gene is possibly TRBD1 (5 bases). V was pared by 5 bases and J by 1 base, with 14 bases between. Germline V gene lookup returns CDR1 LNHDA and CDR2 SQIVND (reference sequence). The length of the CDR3 is 15 residues. CDR3 region: CASSVGQGFQETQYF. The CDR3 region has the DNA TGTGCCAGTAGTGTCGGTCAGGGATTCCAAGAGACCCAGTACTTC.

The chain has TRBV6-5 and TRBJ1-3; no clear D gene. CDR1 MNHEY and CDR2 SVGAGI come from the germline V gene. CDR3 length: 13 residues. The ends were cut back, 6 bases at V and 5 bases at J, with 11 bases in the middle. CDR3 protein: CASSAQPRNTIYF. The DNA for the CDR3 is TGTGCCAGCAGCGCACAGCCAAGAAACACCATATATTTT.

The chain employs TRBV7-2 and TRBJ2-7; D possibly corresponds to TRBD1 (6 bases). The germline CDR1 and CDR2 sequences are SGHTA and FQGNSA. This CDR3 region has 16 residues. V shed 1 base and J shed 2 bases, with 15 bases lying between them. CDR3 bases: TGTGCCAGCAGCTTAGGACAGGCAGGGACCACCTACGAGCAGTACTTC. This encodes CASSLGQAGTTYEQYF. Full variable domain (outside the CDR3, taken from reference TRBV7-2 and TRBJ2-7): GAGVSQSPSNKVTEKGKDVELRCDPISGHTALYWYRQSLGQGLEFLIYFQGNSAPDKSGLPSDRFSAERTGGSVSTLTIQRTQQEDSAVYLCASSLGQAGTTYEQYFGPGTRLTVT.

The gene calls are TRBV3-1 (or the pseudogene TRBV3-2) and TRBJ2-3; D unresolved. The CDR3 totals 16 residues. V lost 4 bases, J lost 0 bases, and 14 bases lay in between. Germline V gene lookup returns CDR1 LGHDT and CDR2 YNNKEL (reference sequence). The CDR3 DNA reads TGTGCCAGCAGCCGCAGGTCCTCCCCTAGCACAGATACGCAGTATTTT. It yields the protein CASSRRSSPSTDTQYF.

This chain joins TRBV28 and TRBJ1-1, with D tentatively TRBD1 (5 bases). With 6 bases removed from V and 3 bases from J, the gap between germline ends came to 11 bases. The CDR3 has 13 amino acids. Germline V gene data show CDR1 as MDHEN and CDR2 as SYDVKM. The CDR3 DNA reads TGTGCCAGCAGGGGGGGGTCTCACACTGAAGCTTTCTTT. This encodes CASRGGSHTEAFF. Variable domain in full (rest from reference TRBV28 and TRBJ1-1): DVKVTQSSRYLVKRTGEKVFLECVQDMDHENMFWYRQDPGLGLRLIYFSYDVKMKEKGDIPEGYSVSREKKERFSLILESASTNQTSMYLCASRGGSHTEAFFGQGTRLTVV.

The gene calls are TRBV10-3 and TRBJ2-3, with D possibly matching TRBD1 (5 bases). CDR3 length equals 13 residues. Per the germline V gene, CDR1 is ENHRY and CDR2 is SYGVKD. V was clipped by 5 bases and J by 5 bases, with 11 bases between them. CDR3 DNA: TGTGCCATCAGTAGTCTAGGGGAAGATACGCAGTATTTT. Protein product: CAISSLGEDTQYF.

The J gene is TRBJ2-1, the V gene TRBV9, with TRBD2 matching 9 bases. CDR3 length equals 15 residues. Unmatched junction bases numbered 5, after V lost 0 bases and J lost 7 bases. The germline V gene encodes CDR1 SGDLS and CDR2 YYNGEE. Here the CDR3 DNA reads TGTGCCAGCAGCGTAGGACTAGCGGCACATAATGAGCAGTTCTTC. This encodes CASSVGLAAHNEQFF.

There are a few counts of this clone. The chain has TRBV29-1 and TRBJ1-1; perhaps TRBD1 as D (5 bases). The length of the CDR3 is 13 residues. Germline V CDR1 and CDR2: SQVTM, ANQGSEA. Trimming took off 6 bases at V and 3 bases at J, with 14 bases between the two ends. CDR3 protein: CSVATWGDTEAFF. The CDR3 coding sequence is TGCAGCGTCGCCACATGGGGGGACACTGAAGCTTTCTTT.

The chain is built from TRBV30 and TRBJ1-2; perhaps TRBD1 as D (6 bases). The V gene's germline CDR1 is GTSNPN and CDR2 SVGIG (reference sequence). CDR3 length: 16 amino acids. V lost 2 bases and J lost 2, with 18 bases in between. CDR3 protein: CAWSLAGVIGNYGYTF. The CDR3 DNA sequence: TGTGCCTGGAGTCTCGCAGGGGTCATAGGGAACTATGGCTACACCTTC.

This clone has more than one count but fewer than ten. This chain joins TRBV29-1 and TRBJ2-7; D is possibly TRBD1 (5 bases). Germline V gene lookup returns CDR1 SQVTM and CDR2 ANQGSEA. CDR3 length: 13 residues. V lost 1 base and J 4 bases, leaving 11 bases between the germline ends. This CDR3 reads CSVEGRQGYEQYF. CDR3 sequence (DNA): TGCAGCGTTGAAGGAAGGCAGGGATACGAGCAGTACTTC.

The chain joins TRBV7-6 to TRBJ2-1; TRBD2 agrees at 10 bases. Trimming cost V 6 bases and J 3 bases; bases outside gene matches: 11. This CDR3 is built from 17 residues. Germline V gives CDR1 SGHVS, CDR2 FNYEAQ. The CDR3 region is CASSHLALAGVYNEQFF. The CDR3 nucleotides are TGTGCCAGCAGTCATCTCGCGCTAGCGGGGGTCTACAATGAGCAGTTCTTC.

V is TRBV2 and J is TRBJ2-3; D unresolved. The V gene lost 7 bases and the J gene lost 0 bases, with 14 bases spanning the gap. Per germline, CDR1 SNHLY and CDR2 FYNNEI. This CDR3 contains 15 residues. CDR3 residues: CASTFGSASTDTQYF. Here the CDR3 DNA reads TGTGCCAGCACATTCGGCAGCGCCAGCACAGATACGCAGTATTTT.